This entry concerns a single T cell receptor (beta chain). Antigen: not known. Germline loops: CDR1 LNHNV, CDR2 YYDKDF (reference sequence). The CDR3 is 15 residues long. J was trimmed by 10 bases and V by 1 base; bases with no gene match: 5. This record comes from a study of lymphopenia after photon versus proton radiotherapy. General study points: Under photons, naive T cells and diversity fell while effector/memory populations rose. Post-nadir diversity loss with photons came from oligoclonal expansion, particularly CD8+ Temra cells.

Generated by immunoSEQ multiplex PCR, the TCRdb table keeps only in-frame clones and is missing some. The data contain 37,000 or so clones, just over 85% of them seen just once; the ten biggest clones take up about 9.3%. The material sequenced was peripheral blood, taken from a patient treated with proton-based radiotherapy. The chain recombines TRBV15 with TRBJ2-1, with 12 bases aligning to TRBD2. This clonotype originated in a woman between 65 and 79 years old with pancreatic cancer. Some clones in this sample may be carry-over from other donors' samples. CDR3 region: CATSRVGLAGGEQFF. CDR3 coding DNA: TGTGCCACCAGCAGAGTGGGGCTAGCGGGAGGGGAGCAGTTCTTC.